Below are 23 T cell receptor beta chains sequenced from a single sample in a study of blood T cell repertoires in COVID-19. The data were produced by immunoSEQ multiplex PCR, yet TCRdb's version contains in-frame clones alone and is incomplete. This sample has hundreds of thousands of clones, with 75% to 90% found just once. The source material was PBMCs or T cells enriched from blood (not recorded which). The receptors originated from a man in his sixties who had recovered from COVID-19.

This sequence joins TRBV28 and TRBJ1-4, with TRBD1 identical over 8 bases. Germline V gene lookup returns CDR1 MDHEN and CDR2 SYDVKM. The CDR3 consists of 16 residues. V lost 4 bases, J lost 0 bases, and 4 bases stayed unmatched. CDR3 bases: TGTGCCAGCAGTTCCGGGACAGGAGCAACTAATGAAAAACTGTTTTTT. Its protein is CASSSGTGATNEKLFF.

The chain combines TRBV6-1 with TRBJ1-2, with D unclear. V was trimmed by 2 bases and J by 1 base, leaving 8 bases between them. Looked up from germline, CDR1 is MNHNS and CDR2 is SASEGT. This CDR3 has 14 residues. DNA for the CDR3: TGTGCCAGCAGTGAAAACCAGATTAACTATGGCTACACCTTC. This sequence encodes CASSENQINYGYTF.

The J gene is TRBJ2-7, the V gene TRBV28, with TRBD1 as a possible D gene (5 bases). The CDR3 has 14 amino acids. The V and J ends lost 3 bases and 2 bases respectively, with 11 bases between them. Germline V gives CDR1 MDHEN, CDR2 SYDVKM. DNA of the CDR3: TGTGCCAGCAGTTTCCCAGGGTGGACCTACGAGCAGTACTTC. The encoded protein is CASSFPGWTYEQYF.

V is TRBV12-3 or TRBV12-4 and J is TRBJ1-2, with a tentative D call TRBD1 (5 bases). CDR3 length equals 13 residues. V lost 6 bases to trimming and J lost 8 bases, with 16 bases between them. For the CDR3, the DNA is TGTGCCAGCAGCTGGGACTTGGCGCAGGGCTACACCTTC. Translation gives CASSWDLAQGYTF.

This clone is a singleton in its sample. The V and J genes are TRBV6-6 and TRBJ2-5; D possibly corresponds to TRBD1 (7 bases). The CDR3 is 12 amino acids. The germline V gene has CDR1 MNHNY and CDR2 SVGAGI (reference sequence). Trimming left V 8 bases short and J 5 bases short, with 12 bases between. The CDR3 nucleotides are TGTGCCAGCTCGCCAGGGGGGGAGACCCAGTACTTC. Translating gives CASSPGGETQYF.

The gene calls are TRBV9 and TRBJ1-3, with D perhaps TRBD1 (6 bases). The germline V gene has CDR1 SGDLS and CDR2 YYNGEE. There are 16 residues in the CDR3. The V end was cut by 3 bases, the J end by 8 bases, with 21 bases between. CDR3 in DNA: TGTGCCAGCAGCGCAGTATCGTGGGGGCTGAAGGACACCATATATTTT. Its translation is CASSAVSWGLKDTIYF.

The chain is built from TRBV6-2 or TRBV6-3 and TRBJ2-2; perhaps TRBD2 as D (5 bases). Germline CDR1 and CDR2: MNHEY and SVGEGT. This CDR3 region has 14 residues. Deletions cut 5 bases from V and 4 bases from J, with 11 bases between. As DNA, the CDR3 is TGTGCCAGCAGTACGCGGGCTGTCACCGGGGAGCTGTTTTTT. It specifies CASSTRAVTGELFF.

The rearrangement links TRBV9 to TRBJ1-2; D not certain. The germline V gene encodes CDR1 SGDLS and CDR2 YYNGEE. V was cut by 4 bases and J by 3 bases, with 16 bases left in between. This CDR3 comprises 15 residues. CDR3: CASSPTPIGDYGYTF. CDR3 nucleotide sequence: TGTGCCAGCAGCCCGACCCCGATCGGGGACTATGGCTACACCTTC.

This chain joins TRBV28 and TRBJ2-1; D is perhaps TRBD2 (6 bases). V shed 1 base and J shed 0 bases, with 10 bases lying between them. CDR1 and CDR2 from the germline V gene are MDHEN and SYDVKM. This CDR3 spans 16 amino acids. The CDR3 spells CASSLYTGVSYNEQFF. The CDR3, as DNA: TGTGCCAGCAGTTTATACACGGGAGTCTCCTACAATGAGCAGTTCTTC.

This rearrangement joins TRBV6-5 to TRBJ1-1; TRBD1 matches 7 bases. CDR3 length equals 12 residues. V shed 5 bases, J shed 9 bases, and the junction held 6 bases outside the gene matches. Per the germline V gene, CDR1 is MNHEY and CDR2 is SVGAGI. The CDR3: CASSRGQMKAFF. The CDR3 DNA reads TGTGCCAGCAGTCGGGGACAGATGAAAGCTTTCTTT.

The chain uses TRBV7-8 and TRBJ2-2, with 8 bases identical to TRBD1. CDR3 length equals 14 residues. V dropped 5 bases and J dropped 7; count of bases not matched to a gene: 6. From germline, CDR1 is SGHVS and CDR2 FQNEAQ. In nucleotides, the CDR3 is TGTGCCAGCAGCCGATCAGGGGGCCGCGGGGAGCTGTTTTTT. Translation gives CASSRSGGRGELFF.

V usage is TRBV27 and J usage is TRBJ2-7; possible D gene TRBD2, 5 bases. Germline values: CDR1 MNHEY, CDR2 SMNVEV (reference sequence). V was clipped by 5 bases and J by 1 base, with 18 bases between them. This CDR3 has 16 amino acids. The CDR3 DNA reads TGTGCCAGCAGTCCCCTTGGGAGCGGACCATCCTACGAGCAGTACTTC. Residues: CASSPLGSGPSYEQYF.

The chain couples TRBV28 to TRBJ1-2; tentative D call: TRBD1 (5 bases). Germline V gene data show CDR1 as MDHEN and CDR2 as SYDVKM. Trimming removed 5 bases from V and 8 bases from J, with 12 bases in between. The CDR3 length is 12 residues. The CDR3 is CASSPRQLGYTF. The DNA of the CDR3 is TGTGCCAGCAGTCCTAGACAGTTGGGCTACACCTTC.

This sequence joins TRBV7-2 and TRBJ1-3; maybe TRBD1 (6 bases). CDR1 is SGHTA and CDR2 is FQGNSA in the germline V gene. The V end was cut by 2 bases, the J end by 2 bases, with 10 bases between. This CDR3 contains 15 residues. The CDR3 sequence is CASSLQGSAGNTIYF. The CDR3 nucleotides read TGTGCCAGCAGCTTACAGGGGAGCGCTGGAAACACCATATATTTT.

The genes are TRBV6-6 and TRBJ2-7; D remains unclear. Trimming stripped 6 bases from V and 2 bases from J, with 14 bases between. CDR1 MNHNY and CDR2 SVGAGI come from the germline V gene (reference sequence). This CDR3 contains 14 residues. CDR3 DNA sequence: TGTGCCAGCAGCCGACCCGGAGCAACCTACGAGCAGTACTTC. This sequence encodes CASSRPGATYEQYF.

This chain joins TRBV19 and TRBJ1-1, with 8 positions matching TRBD1. From germline, CDR1 is LNHDA and CDR2 SQIVND (reference sequence). There are 13 residues in the CDR3. Trimming took 3 bases from V and 6 from J; bases not matched to a gene: 3. For the CDR3, the DNA is TGTGCCAGTAGTATCGGACAGGGCCCTGAAGCTTTCTTT. Encoded protein: CASSIGQGPEAFF.

The rearrangement uses TRBV9 and TRBJ2-3; D ambiguous. Trimming left V 0 bases short and J 5 bases short, with 10 bases between. The germline V gene encodes CDR1 SGDLS and CDR2 YYNGEE. The CDR3 spans 14 residues. The CDR3 reads CASSVGRVGDTQYF. CDR3 DNA sequence: TGTGCCAGCAGCGTAGGAAGAGTTGGAGATACGCAGTATTTT. Full variable domain (outside the CDR3, taken from reference TRBV9 and TRBJ2-3): DSGVTQTPKHLITATGQRVTLRCSPRSGDLSVYWYQQSLDQGLQFLIQYYNGEERAKGNILERFSAQQFPDLHSELNLSSLELGDSALYFCASSVGRVGDTQYFGPGTRLTVL.

The chain has TRBV7-2 and TRBJ1-2; 7 bases fit TRBD1. With V trimmed by 5 bases and J by 4 bases, 10 bases remained unmatched. The CDR3 totals 15 residues. Germline loops: CDR1 SGHTA, CDR2 FQGNSA. The CDR3 is CASSPPTGIVYGYTF. The CDR3 DNA reads TGTGCCAGCAGCCCCCCGACAGGGATCGTCTATGGCTACACCTTC.

The chain uses TRBV28 and TRBJ2-7; tentative D call: TRBD1 (6 bases). The CDR3 spans 11 residues. V gave up 6 bases and J gave up 7 bases, with 10 bases separating them. Germline CDR1 MDHEN, CDR2 SYDVKM. For the CDR3, the DNA is TGTGCCAGCAGCCTCAGGGGAGAGCAGTACTTC. Translating it yields CASSLRGEQYF.

The genes are TRBV9 and TRBJ1-6; no clear D gene. From germline, CDR1 is SGDLS and CDR2 YYNGEE. V was shortened by 2 bases and J by 6 bases, with 18 bases between the two germline ends. CDR3 length: 17 amino acids. CDR3 in DNA: TGTGCCAGCAGCGTGGCCCCTGTAGGAGGAGCTAATTCACCCCTCCACTTT. Its protein product is CASSVAPVGGANSPLHF.

The chain uses TRBV24-1 and TRBJ2-2, with 7 bases that match TRBD1. Trimming cost V 4 bases and J 4 bases; bases outside gene matches: 2. The CDR3 is made up of 14 amino acids. In germline, CDR1 is KGHDR, CDR2 SFDVKD. CDR3 residues: CATSDEGATGELFF. The CDR3 nucleotides are TGTGCCACCAGTGACGAGGGGGCCACCGGGGAGCTGTTTTTT.

The V call is TRBV2, the J call TRBJ2-7; 8 bases map to TRBD1. Germline V gene sequence: CDR1 SNHLY, CDR2 FYNNEI. The V segment lost 7 bases and the J segment 2 bases; nucleotides outside the gene matches: 7. The CDR3 is made up of 14 amino acids. CDR3 DNA: TGTGCCAGCAAAAAAGACAGGGGACCCTACGAGCAGTACTTC. Its protein is CASKKDRGPYEQYF.

The chain uses TRBV6-1 and TRBJ2-2; TRBD1 is a possible D gene (5 bases). There are 17 residues in the CDR3. V was cut by 2 bases and J by 0 bases, with 13 bases left in between. Germline assignment: CDR1 MNHNS and CDR2 SASEGT. The CDR3 coding sequence is TGTGCCAGCAGTGAACCCTCCCCCAGGGCGAACACCGGGGAGCTGTTTTTT. This codes for CASSEPSPRANTGELFF.